This TCR beta chain is from a study of T cell repertoires in cytomegalovirus infection. Overall study context: It was recently identified HLA-C-restricted and well-studied HLA-B-restricted CMV epitopes that the study used. TCR beta signatures that were public indicated CMV infection and matching HLA type. Study results and caveats: Summed frequency of public TCR beta families distinguished CMV carriers with the relevant HLA. CMV-specific TCR beta clonotypes restricted by HLA-C dominated the ex vivo response.

V was clipped by 3 bases and J by 6 bases, with 14 bases between them. The CDR3 extends over 14 amino acids. Germline loops: CDR1 SGHTA, CDR2 FQGNSA. In this sample, this clonotype turned up a few times. Its antigen is not known. TCRdb analysed the reads with MiXCR anew, one entry per CDR3 protein. The sample contains a few hundred thousand distinct CDR3 sequences, approximately 40% of which appear only once. This specimen consisted of cultured PBMCs, obtained from culture after CMV antigen stimulation. V gene TRBV7-2 combines with J gene TRBJ1-1; the D gene is possibly TRBD1 (6 bases). The TCR sequence derives from a human donor in good health (CMV status not recorded). Some clones in this sample may be carry-over from other donors' samples. The CDR3: CASSFVGGRPEAFF. In DNA, the CDR3 is TGTGCCAGCAGCTTTGTGGGGGGCAGGCCTGAAGCTTTCTTT.